Listed below are T cell receptor beta chains from one sample, sequenced in a study of T cells in Graves' hyperthyroidism and ophthalmopathy. TCRdb fed the multiplex PCR reads into MiXCR, producing one record per CDR3 protein. The table has about 360,000 distinct CDR3 sequences, roughly 25% seen once; the top ten hold over 70%. The sequenced material came from blood. The receptors were sampled from a man aged 50-59 years with Graves' hyperthyroidism. The CDR3 runs from the conserved cysteine through the conserved F or W. A D gene is named only where the DNA matches it firmly. Only part of the rows carry a size: once, few, many, or a class if the clone is expanded.

j_call: TRBJ1-3; v_call: TRBV18; clone_size: NA; d_call: TRBD1; cdr3_nt: TGTGCCAGCTCACCTCGCGGGACAGGGTCTGGAAACACCATATATTTT; cdr3_aa: CASSPRGTGSGNTIYF
j_call: TRBJ1-5; v_call: TRBV20-1; clone_size: few; d_call: NA; cdr3_nt: TGCAGTGCTAGACCCGCGGGGGGCAATCAGCCCCAGCATTTT; cdr3_aa: CSARPAGGNQPQHF
j_call: TRBJ2-2; v_call: TRBV5-1; clone_size: few; d_call: NA; cdr3_nt: TGCGCCAGCAGCTTGTATTTCGTCGGTCTAGCACAGAACACCGGGGAGCTGTTTTTT; cdr3_aa: CASSLYFVGLAQNTGELFF
j_call: TRBJ2-1; v_call: TRBV7-3; clone_size: NA; d_call: NA; cdr3_nt: TGTGCCAGCAGCCCCTCCGTCCAGGGCGGGGACAATGAGCAGTTCTTC; cdr3_aa: CASSPSVQGGDNEQFF
j_call: TRBJ2-6; v_call: TRBV7-2; clone_size: few; d_call: NA; cdr3_nt: TGTGCCAGCACCTTCTCGTTGGGGAGAGGGGGGGCCAACGTCCTGACTTTC; cdr3_aa: CASTFSLGRGGANVLTF
j_call: TRBJ1-1; v_call: TRBV19; clone_size: NA; d_call: NA; cdr3_nt: TGTGCCACCACTAGAGTGGCGAACACTGAAGCTTTCTTT; cdr3_aa: CATTRVANTEAFF
j_call: TRBJ1-6; v_call: TRBV12-3/TRBV12-4; clone_size: NA; d_call: NA; cdr3_nt: TGTGCCAGCACTTTAGGACGGACTAATTCACCCCTCCACTTT; cdr3_aa: CASTLGRTNSPLHF
j_call: TRBJ2-1; v_call: TRBV7-8; clone_size: many; d_call: NA; cdr3_nt: TGTGCCAGCAGCCCCAATACCTACAATGAGCAGTTCTTC; cdr3_aa: CASSPNTYNEQFF
j_call: TRBJ1-1; v_call: TRBV7-2; clone_size: NA; d_call: NA; cdr3_nt: TGTGCCAGCAGCTTAGACAGGGAGTACACTGAAGCTTTCTTT; cdr3_aa: CASSLDREYTEAFF
j_call: TRBJ2-1; v_call: TRBV11-2; clone_size: many; d_call: NA; cdr3_nt: TGTGCCAGCAGCTTAGTCGGGGTAACTAGTGAGCAGTTCTTC; cdr3_aa: CASSLVGVTSEQFF
j_call: TRBJ1-1; v_call: TRBV4-1; clone_size: few; d_call: TRBD1; cdr3_nt: TGCGCCAGCAGCCGTTTTGTCCCCGGGACAGCGAACACTGAAGCTTTCTTT; cdr3_aa: CASSRFVPGTANTEAFF
j_call: TRBJ2-7; v_call: TRBV6-1; clone_size: NA; d_call: NA; cdr3_nt: TGTGCCAGCACCAAAGACAGGCCCTACGAGCAGTACTTC; cdr3_aa: CASTKDRPYEQYF
j_call: TRBJ1-2; v_call: TRBV3-1; clone_size: few; d_call: TRBD1; cdr3_nt: TGTGCCAGCAGCCAAAACAGGGGGCGCGGTGGCTACACCTTC; cdr3_aa: CASSQNRGRGGYTF
j_call: TRBJ2-7; v_call: TRBV14; clone_size: NA; d_call: NA; cdr3_nt: TGTGCCAGCAGCCAAGTTGGCAGTTGGGCCGAGCAGTACTTC; cdr3_aa: CASSQVGSWAEQYF
j_call: TRBJ2-3; v_call: TRBV20-1; clone_size: many; d_call: TRBD2; cdr3_nt: TGCAGTGCTGGGGGACTAGACGCAGATACGCAGTATTTT; cdr3_aa: CSAGGLDADTQYF
j_call: TRBJ2-3; v_call: TRBV5-1; clone_size: few; d_call: NA; cdr3_nt: TGCGCCAGCAGCTTGGCGACTAGCACAGATACGCAGTATTTT; cdr3_aa: CASSLATSTDTQYF
j_call: TRBJ2-7; v_call: TRBV12-3/TRBV12-4; clone_size: NA; d_call: TRBD1; cdr3_nt: TGTGCCAGCAGCCCGACCCGACAGGGGGCGCGGCGGAGTTCCTACGAGCAGTACTTC; cdr3_aa: CASSPTRQGARRSSYEQYF
j_call: TRBJ1-2; v_call: TRBV3-1; clone_size: NA; d_call: NA; cdr3_nt: TGTGCCAGCAGCCAACCGGACAGCTATGGCTACACCTTC; cdr3_aa: CASSQPDSYGYTF
j_call: TRBJ2-5; v_call: TRBV20-1; clone_size: NA; d_call: NA; cdr3_nt: TGCAGTGCTAGGGAGGAGACCCAGTACTTC; cdr3_aa: CSAREETQYF
j_call: TRBJ2-2; v_call: TRBV29-1; clone_size: NA; d_call: NA; cdr3_nt: TGCAGCGTTATATTGGACACCGGGGAGCTGTTTTTT; cdr3_aa: CSVILDTGELFF